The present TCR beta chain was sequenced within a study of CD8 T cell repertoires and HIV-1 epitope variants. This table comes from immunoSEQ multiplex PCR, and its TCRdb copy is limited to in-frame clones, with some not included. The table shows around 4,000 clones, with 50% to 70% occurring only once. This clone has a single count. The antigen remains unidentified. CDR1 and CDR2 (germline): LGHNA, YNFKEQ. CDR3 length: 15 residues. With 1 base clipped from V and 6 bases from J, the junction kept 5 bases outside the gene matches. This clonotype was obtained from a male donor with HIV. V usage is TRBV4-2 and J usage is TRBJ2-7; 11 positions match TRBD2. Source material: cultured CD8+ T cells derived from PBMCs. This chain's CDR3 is CASSQGTSGSGEQYF. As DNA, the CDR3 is TGTGCCAGCAGCCAAGGAACTAGCGGGAGTGGCGAGCAGTACTTC.